Listed here is a single TCR beta chain. Sequencing was performed with immunoSEQ multiplex PCR; in TCRdb, only in-frame clones are kept and a portion is missing. The data show about 200,000 clones, approximately 82% seen once. This CDR3 comprises 14 residues. Trimming took 3 bases from V and 7 from J, leaving 13 bases between them. Germline CDR1 and CDR2: SEHNR and FQNEAQ (reference sequence). This entry comes from a study of blood T cell repertoires in COVID-19. Study background: Sites in the United States, Italy and Spain provided acute and convalescent COVID-19 samples. T cells, B-cell-depleted T cells, or PBMCs provided the cDNA or gDNA that served as material.

This receptor was identified in a human donor with acute or convalescent COVID-19. The donor label of this sample is uncertain. The chain recombines TRBV7-9 with TRBJ1-5, with D possibly matching TRBD1 (5 bases). Material for sequencing was peripheral blood. The CDR3: CASSLGRLGQPQHF. DNA for the CDR3: TGTGCCAGCAGCTTGGGGCGGCTAGGGCAGCCCCAGCATTTT.